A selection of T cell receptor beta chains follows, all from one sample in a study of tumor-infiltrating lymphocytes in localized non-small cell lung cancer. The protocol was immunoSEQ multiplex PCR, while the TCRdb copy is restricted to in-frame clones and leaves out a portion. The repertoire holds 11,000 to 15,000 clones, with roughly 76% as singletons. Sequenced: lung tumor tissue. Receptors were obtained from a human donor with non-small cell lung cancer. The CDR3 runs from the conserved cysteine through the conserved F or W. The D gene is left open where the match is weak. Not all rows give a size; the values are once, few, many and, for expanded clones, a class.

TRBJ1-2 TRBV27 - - TGTGCCAGCAGTTTATCCCCGCGGTTTCTCGGGTACTATGGCTACACCTTC CASSLSPRFLGYYGYTF
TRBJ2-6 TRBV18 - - TGTGCCAGCTCACCAATCCAGGATTTTTTCTCTGGGGCCAACGTCCTGACTTTC CASSPIQDFFSGANVLTF
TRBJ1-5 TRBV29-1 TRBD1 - TGCAGCGTTGCCTGGGACAGGGGGAATCAGCCCCAGCATTTT CSVAWDRGNQPQHF
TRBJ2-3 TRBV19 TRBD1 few TGTGCCAGTTCCGCAGGGACAGGCACAGATACGCAGTATTTT CASSAGTGTDTQYF
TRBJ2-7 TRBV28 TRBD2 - TGTGCCAGCAGTTTACTAGCGGGAGCAAACGAGCAGTACTTC CASSLLAGANEQYF
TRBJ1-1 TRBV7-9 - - TGTGCCAGCAGCTCATATCAGAAGAACACTGAAGCTTTCTTT CASSSYQKNTEAFF
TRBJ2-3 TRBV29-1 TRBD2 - TGCAGCGTTGAGACCACTAGCGGGAGGGCAGATACGCAGTATTTT CSVETTSGRADTQYF
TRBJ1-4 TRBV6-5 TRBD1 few TGTGCCAGCAGTTACGACAGGGGGAGTGAAAAACTGTTTTTT CASSYDRGSEKLFF
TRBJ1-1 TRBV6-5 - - TGTGCCAGCAGTTACGACCAGGGCGCCATGAACACTGAAGCTTTCTTT CASSYDQGAMNTEAFF
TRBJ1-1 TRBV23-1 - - TGCGCCAGCAGATACTCAGGGGTAGGGACTGAAGCTTTCTTT CASRYSGVGTEAFF
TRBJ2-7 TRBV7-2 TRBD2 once TGTGCCAGCAGCCTAAAGCGGGATTGGGAGCAGTACTTC CASSLKRDWEQYF
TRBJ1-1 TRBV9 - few TGTGCCAGCAGCATTCAGCCGACTGGCACTGAAGCTTTCTTT CASSIQPTGTEAFF
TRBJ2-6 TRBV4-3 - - TGCGCCAGCAGCCAAGCCAGACAGCTCTCTGGGGCCAACGTCCTGACTTTC CASSQARQLSGANVLTF
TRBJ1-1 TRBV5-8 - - TGTGCCAGCAGCTTAATTCCGGTAAACGAAGCTTTCTTT CASSLIPVNEAFF
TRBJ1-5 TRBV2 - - TGTGCCAGCAGCCCCGAGGGGGGCGGACAGCCCCAGCATTTT CASSPEGGGQPQHF
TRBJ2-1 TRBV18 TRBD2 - TGTGCCAGCTCACCGGCTAGCGGGAATGAGCAGTTCTTC CASSPASGNEQFF
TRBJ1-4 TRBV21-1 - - TGTGCCAGCAGCAAAGCGCACGGCAACCTTAATGAAAAACTGTTTTTT CASSKAHGNLNEKLFF
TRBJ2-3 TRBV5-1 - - TGCGCCAGCAGCTCGTCCTCAAGCACAGATACGCAGTATTTT CASSSSSSTDTQYF
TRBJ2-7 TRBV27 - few TGTGCCAGCAGTTGGCGGGACGGCTCCTACGAGCAGTACTTC CASSWRDGSYEQYF
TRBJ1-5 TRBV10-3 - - TGTGCCATCAGTGACGGGGGAGTGAGCAATCAGCCCCAGCATTTT CAISDGGVSNQPQHF
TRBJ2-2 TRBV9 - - TGTGCCAGCAGCGTAGGGTTGGCCGGGAAGCTGTTTTTT CASSVGLAGKLFF
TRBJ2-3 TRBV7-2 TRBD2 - TGTGCCAGCACGGGCGGGAGGGCCGGCACAGATACGCAGTATTTT CASTGGRAGTDTQYF
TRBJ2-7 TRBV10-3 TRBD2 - TGTGCCATCAGTGAGCCCGCTAGCGGATCTTACGAGCAGTACTTC CAISEPASGSYEQYF
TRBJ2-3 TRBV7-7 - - TGTGCTAGCAGCTTAGGAGGCGGCGGAGCCACAGATACGCAGTATTTT CASSLGGGGATDTQYF
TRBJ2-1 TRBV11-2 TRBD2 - TGCGCCAGCAGCAGCAGGGAGGGATGGGAAATCGAGCAGTTCTTC CASSSREGWEIEQFF
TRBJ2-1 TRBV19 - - TGTGCCAGTACCGAAAGGGGGGCTGTGACCTACAATGAGCAGTTCTTC CASTERGAVTYNEQFF
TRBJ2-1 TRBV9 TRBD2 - TGTGCCAGCAGCCCTAGAGACGGGACTAGCGTAAATGAGCAGTTCTTC CASSPRDGTSVNEQFF
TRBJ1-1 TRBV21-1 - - TGTGCCAGCAGCAAAGGCGGACAGGGGGCTGAAGCTTTCTTT CASSKGGQGAEAFF
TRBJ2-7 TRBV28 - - TGTGCCAGCAGTGACACTAGGCGTAGCTCCTACGAGCAGTACTTC CASSDTRRSSYEQYF
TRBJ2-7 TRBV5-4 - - TGTGCCAGCAGCTTGGAATCGGCGGGAAGGGCCTACGAGCAGTACTTC CASSLESAGRAYEQYF
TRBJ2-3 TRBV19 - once TGTGCCAGTAGTATGGCCCCTAGCACAGATACGCAGTATTTT CASSMAPSTDTQYF
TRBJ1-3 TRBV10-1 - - TGCGCCAGCAGTGAGTCCTCGGCTGGAAACACCATATATTTT CASSESSAGNTIYF
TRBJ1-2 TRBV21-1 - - TGTGCCAGCAGCAAAGGTATTGTCCTGACGGGGGTCTATGGCTACACCTTC CASSKGIVLTGVYGYTF
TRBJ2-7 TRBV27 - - TGTGCCAGCAGTTCCCTCCTACGAGAGCAGTACTTC CASSSLLREQYF
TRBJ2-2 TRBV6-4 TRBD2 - TGTGCCAGCAGTCCCTTAGCGGGAGGTGGCACCGGGGAGCTGTTTTTT CASSPLAGGGTGELFF
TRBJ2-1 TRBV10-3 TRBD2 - TGTGCCATCAGGCCCGGGGGGGCGGGAGTATACTACAATGAGCAGTTCTTC CAIRPGGAGVYYNEQFF
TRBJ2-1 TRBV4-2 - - TGTGCCAGCAGCCGAACTAGCTCTAATGAGCAGTTCTTC CASSRTSSNEQFF
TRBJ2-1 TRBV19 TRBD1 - TGTGCCAGTAGTATGTATCCATCCCTTAGACAGGGCAATGAGCAGTTCTTC CASSMYPSLRQGNEQFF
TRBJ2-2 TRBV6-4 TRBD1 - TGTGCCAGCAGTGGGACAGGGGACACCGGGGAGCTGTTTTTT CASSGTGDTGELFF
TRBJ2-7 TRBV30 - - TGTGCCTGGAGTGCTACTGCGTCTCGGTCCTACGAGCAGTACTTC CAWSATASRSYEQYF
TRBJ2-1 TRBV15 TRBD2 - TGTGCCACCAGCAGAGAAACTAGCGCATTAGGGAATGAGCAGTTCTTC CATSRETSALGNEQFF
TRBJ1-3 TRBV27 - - TGTGCCAGCAGCCAGGGGAGGGCTGGAAACACCATATATTTT CASSQGRAGNTIYF
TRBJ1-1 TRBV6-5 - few TGTGCCAGCAGTTCCCCCAAGAACACTGAAGCTTTCTTT CASSSPKNTEAFF
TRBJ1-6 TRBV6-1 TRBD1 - TGTGCCAGCAGTGAATCACAGGGGAGCAATTCACCCCTCCACTTT CASSESQGSNSPLHF
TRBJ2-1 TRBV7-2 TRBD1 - TGTGCCAGCAGCTTAATGGCCGGACAGGGGGCCTCCAATGAGCAGTTCTTC CASSLMAGQGASNEQFF
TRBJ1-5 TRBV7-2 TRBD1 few TGTGCCAGCAGCCTCCGGACAGGGAGTCCTCAGCCCCAGCATTTT CASSLRTGSPQPQHF
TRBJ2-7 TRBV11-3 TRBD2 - TGTGCCAGCAGCTTTAGCGGGAGTCGATCCGAGCAGTACTTC CASSFSGSRSEQYF
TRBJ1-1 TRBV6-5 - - TGTGCCAGCAGTTACGGTCCGAACACTGAAGCTTTCTTT CASSYGPNTEAFF
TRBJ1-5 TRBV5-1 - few TGCGCCAGCAGCTTGTTTGGGGCTAGCAATCAGCCCCAGCATTTT CASSLFGASNQPQHF
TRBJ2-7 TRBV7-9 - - TGTGCCAGCAGCTTAGGAAACAACTACGAGCAGTACTTC CASSLGNNYEQYF
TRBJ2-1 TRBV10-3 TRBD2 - TGTGCCATCTCGGCTAGCGGGAGTAGGAGCTCCTACAATGAGCAGTTCTTC CAISASGSRSSYNEQFF
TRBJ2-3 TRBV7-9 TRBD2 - TGTGCCAGCAGTCTACGACTAGCGGGAGGGCAGTATTTT CASSLRLAGGQYF
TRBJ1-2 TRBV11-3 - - TGTGCCAGCAGCTTAGGTGTTGGCTGGGATTATGGCTACACCTTC CASSLGVGWDYGYTF
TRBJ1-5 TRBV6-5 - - TGTGCCAGCAGTTACGGACAGCTTGGGCAGCCCCAGCATTTT CASSYGQLGQPQHF
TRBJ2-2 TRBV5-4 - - TGTGCCAGCAGCTTGGCGGGGGCCTATTCCGGGGAGCTGTTTTTT CASSLAGAYSGELFF